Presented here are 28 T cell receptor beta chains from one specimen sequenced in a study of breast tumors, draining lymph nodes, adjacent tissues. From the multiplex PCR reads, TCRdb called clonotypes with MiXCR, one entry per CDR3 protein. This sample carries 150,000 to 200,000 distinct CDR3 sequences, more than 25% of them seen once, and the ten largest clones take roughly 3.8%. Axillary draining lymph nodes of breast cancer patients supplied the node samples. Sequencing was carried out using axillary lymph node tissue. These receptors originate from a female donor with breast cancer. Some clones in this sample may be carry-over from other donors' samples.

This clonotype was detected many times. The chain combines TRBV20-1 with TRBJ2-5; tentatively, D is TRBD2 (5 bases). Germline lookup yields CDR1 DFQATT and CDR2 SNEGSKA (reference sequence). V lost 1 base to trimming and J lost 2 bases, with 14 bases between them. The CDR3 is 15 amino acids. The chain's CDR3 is CSARGVHSGQETQYF. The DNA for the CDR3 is TGCAGTGCTAGAGGTGTGCACAGCGGTCAAGAGACCCAGTACTTC.

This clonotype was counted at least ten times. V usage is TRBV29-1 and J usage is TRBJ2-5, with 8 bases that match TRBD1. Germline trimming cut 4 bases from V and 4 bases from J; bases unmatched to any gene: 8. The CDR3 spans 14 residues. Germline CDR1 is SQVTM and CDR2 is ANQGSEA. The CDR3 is CSVVRTGTSETQYF. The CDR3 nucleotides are TGCAGCGTTGTTCGGACAGGGACCTCAGAGACCCAGTACTTC. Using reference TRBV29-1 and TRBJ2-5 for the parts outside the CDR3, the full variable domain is SAVISQKPSRDICQRGTSLTIQCQVDSQVTMMFWYRQQPGQSLTLIATANQGSEATYESGFVIDKFPISRPNLTFSTLTVSNMSPEDSSIYLCSVVRTGTSETQYFGPGTRLLVL.

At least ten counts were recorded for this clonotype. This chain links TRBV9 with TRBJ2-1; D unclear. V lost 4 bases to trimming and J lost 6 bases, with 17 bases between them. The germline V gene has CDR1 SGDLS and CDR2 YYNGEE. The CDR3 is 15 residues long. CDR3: CASSTRAAGRNEQFF. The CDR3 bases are TGTGCCAGCAGCACCCGGGCAGCTGGTCGCAATGAGCAGTTCTTC.

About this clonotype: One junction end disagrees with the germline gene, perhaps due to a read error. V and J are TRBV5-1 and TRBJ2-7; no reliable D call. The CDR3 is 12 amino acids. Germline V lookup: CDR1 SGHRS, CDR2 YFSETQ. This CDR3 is CASSLYIYEHYF. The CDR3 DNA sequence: TGCGCCAGCAGCTTATACATCTACGAGCACTACTTC.

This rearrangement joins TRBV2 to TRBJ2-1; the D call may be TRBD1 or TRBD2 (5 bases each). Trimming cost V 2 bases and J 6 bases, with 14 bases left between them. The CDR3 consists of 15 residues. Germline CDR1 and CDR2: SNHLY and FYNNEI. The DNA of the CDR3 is TGTGCCAGCAGTGAAATTCCGGGACCGAGCAATGAGCAGTTCTTC. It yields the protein CASSEIPGPSNEQFF. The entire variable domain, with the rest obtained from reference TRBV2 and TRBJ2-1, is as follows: EPEVTQTPSHQVTQMGQEVILRCVPISNHLYFYWYRQILGQKVEFLVSFYNNEISEKSEIFDDQFSVERPDGSNFTLKIRSTKLEDSAMYFCASSEIPGPSNEQFFGPGTRLTVL.

DNA of the CDR3: TGTGCCAGCAGCTTAGGACAGTATACTGGCTACACCTTC. This codes for CASSLGQYTGYTF. This chain uses TRBV11-2 with TRBJ1-2; possible D gene TRBD1, 5 bases. CDR3 size: 13 residues. V lost 1 base and J lost 7, with 10 bases in between. Germline CDR1 SGHAT, CDR2 FQNNGV.

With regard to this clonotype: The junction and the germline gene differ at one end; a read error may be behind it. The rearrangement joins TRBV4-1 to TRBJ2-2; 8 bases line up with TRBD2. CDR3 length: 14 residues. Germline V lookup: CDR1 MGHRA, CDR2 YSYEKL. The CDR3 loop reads CTSGQFRGGGELFF. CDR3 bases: TGCACCAGCGGCCAATTCCGGGGGGGCGGGGAGCTGTTTTTT.

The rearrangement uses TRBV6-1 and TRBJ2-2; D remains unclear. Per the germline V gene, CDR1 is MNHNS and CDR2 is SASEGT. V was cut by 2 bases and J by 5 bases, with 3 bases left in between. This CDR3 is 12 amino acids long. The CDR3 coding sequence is TGTGCCAGCAGTGAACAGACCGGGGAGCTGTTTTTT. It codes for CASSEQTGELFF.

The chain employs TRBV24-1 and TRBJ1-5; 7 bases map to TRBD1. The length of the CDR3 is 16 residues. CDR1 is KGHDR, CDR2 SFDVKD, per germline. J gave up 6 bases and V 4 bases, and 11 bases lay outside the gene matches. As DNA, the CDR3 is TGTGCCACCAGTGAAGGACAGGATTCTGTAGGTCAGCCCCAGCATTTT. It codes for CATSEGQDSVGQPQHF.

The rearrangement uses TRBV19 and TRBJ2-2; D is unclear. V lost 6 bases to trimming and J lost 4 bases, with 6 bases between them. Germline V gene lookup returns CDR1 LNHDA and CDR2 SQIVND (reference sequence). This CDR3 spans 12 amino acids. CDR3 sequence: CASSTVTGELFF. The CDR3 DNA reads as TGTGCCAGTAGCACCGTCACCGGGGAGCTGTTTTTT.

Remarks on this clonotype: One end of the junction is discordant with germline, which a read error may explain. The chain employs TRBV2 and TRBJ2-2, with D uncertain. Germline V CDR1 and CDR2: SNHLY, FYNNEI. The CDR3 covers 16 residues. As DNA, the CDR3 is TGTGCCGGCAGTGAGGTGCCAGCAACGAACACCGGGGAGCTGTTTTTT. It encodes CAGSEVPATNTGELFF.

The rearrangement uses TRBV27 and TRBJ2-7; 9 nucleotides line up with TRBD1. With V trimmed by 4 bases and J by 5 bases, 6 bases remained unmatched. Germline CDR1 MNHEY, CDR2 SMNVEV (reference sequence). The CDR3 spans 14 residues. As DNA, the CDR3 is TGTGCCAGCAGTTCCCCGGGACAGGGAAACGAGCAGTACTTC. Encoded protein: CASSSPGQGNEQYF.

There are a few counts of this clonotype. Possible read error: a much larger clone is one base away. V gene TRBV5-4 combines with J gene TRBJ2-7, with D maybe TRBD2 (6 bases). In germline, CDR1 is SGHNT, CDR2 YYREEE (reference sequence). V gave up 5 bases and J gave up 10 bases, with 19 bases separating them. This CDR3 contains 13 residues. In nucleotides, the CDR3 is TGTGCCAGCAGGCCGGAACAACGCGGGGAACAGTACTTC. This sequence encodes CASRPEQRGEQYF.

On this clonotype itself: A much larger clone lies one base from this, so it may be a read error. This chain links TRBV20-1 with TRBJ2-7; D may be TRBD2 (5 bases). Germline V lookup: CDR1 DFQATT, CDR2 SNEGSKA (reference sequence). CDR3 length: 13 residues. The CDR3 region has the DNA TGCAGTGCCATGCGGGCAGTCTCCTACGCGCAGTACTTC. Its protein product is CSAMRAVSYAQYF.

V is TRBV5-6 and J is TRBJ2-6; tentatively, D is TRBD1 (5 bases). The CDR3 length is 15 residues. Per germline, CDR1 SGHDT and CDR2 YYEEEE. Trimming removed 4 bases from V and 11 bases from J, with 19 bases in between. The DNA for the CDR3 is TGTGCCAGCAGCCCTTTACAGGTGAAAGCCTACGTCCTGACTTTC. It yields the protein CASSPLQVKAYVLTF.

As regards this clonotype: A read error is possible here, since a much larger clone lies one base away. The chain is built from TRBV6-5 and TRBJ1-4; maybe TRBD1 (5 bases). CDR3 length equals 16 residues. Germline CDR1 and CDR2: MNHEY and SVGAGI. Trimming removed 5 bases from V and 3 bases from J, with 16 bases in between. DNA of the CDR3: TGTGCCAGCAGTCTTCGGGGGATTGGAGCTAATGAAAAACTGTTTTTT. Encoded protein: CASSLRGIGANEKLFF.

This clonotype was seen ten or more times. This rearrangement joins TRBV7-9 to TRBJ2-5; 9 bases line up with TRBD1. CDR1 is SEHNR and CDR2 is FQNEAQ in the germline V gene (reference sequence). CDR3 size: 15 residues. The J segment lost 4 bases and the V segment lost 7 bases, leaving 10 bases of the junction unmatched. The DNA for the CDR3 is TGTGCCAGCACTCGAAGTCAGACAGGGGGAGAGACCCAGTACTTC. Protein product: CASTRSQTGGETQYF.

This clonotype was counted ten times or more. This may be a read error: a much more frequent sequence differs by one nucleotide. The CDR3 is CASSFPGPAHGYTF. For the CDR3, the DNA is TGTGCCAGCAGCTTCCCGGGACCGGCGCATGGCTACACCTTC. The chain joins TRBV5-8 to TRBJ1-2; maybe TRBD1 (5 bases). V was trimmed by 2 bases and J by 6 bases, leaving 14 bases between them. The CDR3 extends over 14 amino acids. Germline V gene sequence: CDR1 SGHTS, CDR2 YDEGEE.

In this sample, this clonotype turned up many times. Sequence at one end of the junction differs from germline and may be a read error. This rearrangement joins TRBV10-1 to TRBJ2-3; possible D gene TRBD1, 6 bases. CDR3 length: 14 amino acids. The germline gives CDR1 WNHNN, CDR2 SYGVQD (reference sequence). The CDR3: CTSSRGIKADTQYF. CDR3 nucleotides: TGCACCAGCAGTAGGGGGATTAAAGCAGATACGCAGTATTTT.

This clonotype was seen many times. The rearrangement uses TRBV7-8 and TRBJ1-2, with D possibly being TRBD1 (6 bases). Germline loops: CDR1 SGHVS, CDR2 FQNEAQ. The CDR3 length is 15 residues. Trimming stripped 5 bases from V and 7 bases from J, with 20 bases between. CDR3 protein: CASSPLDGGPRGYTF. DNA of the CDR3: TGTGCCAGCAGCCCACTTGACGGGGGGCCGCGTGGCTACACCTTC.

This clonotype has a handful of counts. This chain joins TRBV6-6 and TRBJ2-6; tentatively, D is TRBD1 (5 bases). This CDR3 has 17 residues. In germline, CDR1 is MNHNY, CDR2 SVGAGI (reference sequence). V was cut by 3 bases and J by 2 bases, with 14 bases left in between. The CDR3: CASSYQGINPGANVLTF. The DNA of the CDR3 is TGTGCCAGCAGTTATCAGGGTATTAACCCTGGGGCCAACGTCCTGACTTTC.

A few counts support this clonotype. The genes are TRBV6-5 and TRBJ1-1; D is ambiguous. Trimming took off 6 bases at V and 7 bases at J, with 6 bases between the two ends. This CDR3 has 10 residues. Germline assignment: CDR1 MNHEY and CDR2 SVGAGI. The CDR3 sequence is CASSYSEAFF. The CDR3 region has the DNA TGTGCCAGCAGCTACAGTGAAGCTTTCTTT.

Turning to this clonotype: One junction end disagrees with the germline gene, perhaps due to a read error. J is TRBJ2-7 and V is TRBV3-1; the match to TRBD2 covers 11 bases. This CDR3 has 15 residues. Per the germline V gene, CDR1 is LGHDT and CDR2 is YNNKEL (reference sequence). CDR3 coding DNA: TGTCCCAGCAGCCAACTAGCGGGGGTCACCTACGAGCAGTACTTC. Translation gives CPSSQLAGVTYEQYF.

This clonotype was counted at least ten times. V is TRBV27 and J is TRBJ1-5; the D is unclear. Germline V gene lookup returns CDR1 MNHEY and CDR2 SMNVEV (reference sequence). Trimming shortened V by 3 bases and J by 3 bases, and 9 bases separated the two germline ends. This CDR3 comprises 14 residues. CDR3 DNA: TGTGCCAGCAGTTTTCGGCAAAACAATCAGCCCCAGCATTTT. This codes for CASSFRQNNQPQHF.

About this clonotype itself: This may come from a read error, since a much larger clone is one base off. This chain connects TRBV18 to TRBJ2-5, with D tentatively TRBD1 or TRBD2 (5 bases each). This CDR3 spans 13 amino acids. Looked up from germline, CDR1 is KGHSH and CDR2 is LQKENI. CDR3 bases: TGTGCCAGCTCGCCTGGACTCAGGGAGACCCAGTGCTTC. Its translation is CASSPGLRETQCF.

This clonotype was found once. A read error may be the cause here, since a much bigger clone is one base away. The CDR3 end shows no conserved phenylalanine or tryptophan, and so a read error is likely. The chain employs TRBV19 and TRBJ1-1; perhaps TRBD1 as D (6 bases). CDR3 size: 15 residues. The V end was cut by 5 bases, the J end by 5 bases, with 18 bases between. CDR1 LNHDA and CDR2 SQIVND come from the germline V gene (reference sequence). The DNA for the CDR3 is TGTGCCAGTAGTCTCGGGGGGGCGCGGCGGACTGAAGCTTTCTCT. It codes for CASSLGGARRTEAFS.

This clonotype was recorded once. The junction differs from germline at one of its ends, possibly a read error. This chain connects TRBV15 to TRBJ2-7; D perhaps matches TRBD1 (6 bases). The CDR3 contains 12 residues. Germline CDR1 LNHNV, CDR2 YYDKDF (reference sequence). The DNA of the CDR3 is TGTGCCACCAGCAGGGACAGCTACGGGCAGCACTTC. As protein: CATSRDSYGQHF.

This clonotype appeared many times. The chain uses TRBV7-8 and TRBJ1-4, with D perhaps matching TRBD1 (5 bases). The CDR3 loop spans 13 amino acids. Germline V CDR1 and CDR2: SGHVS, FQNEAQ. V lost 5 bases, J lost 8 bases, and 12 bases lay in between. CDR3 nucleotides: TGTGCCAGCAGCGCCGGGACCCGGGAAAAACTGTTTTTT. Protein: CASSAGTREKLFF. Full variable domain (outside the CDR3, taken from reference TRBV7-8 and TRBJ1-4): GAGVSQSPRYKVAKRGQDVALRCDPISGHVSLFWYQQALGQGPEFLTYFQNEAQLDKSGLPSDRFFAERPEGSVSTLKIQRTQQEDSAVYLCASSAGTREKLFFGSGTQLSVL.